Below are 24 T cell receptor beta chains sequenced from a single sample in a study of T cell responses to AZD1222 COVID-19 vaccine. Generated by immunoSEQ multiplex PCR, the TCRdb table keeps only in-frame clones and is missing some. The sample lists about 110,000 clones; around 85% were seen once. The material sequenced was peripheral blood, taken on day 0 of AZD1222 vaccination. The source is an adult in good health.

The chain has TRBV7-6 and TRBJ2-5; 8 bases align to TRBD2. In germline, CDR1 is SGHVS, CDR2 FNYEAQ. Losses at the gene ends were 3 bases for V and 5 bases for J; bases not matched to a gene: 8. The CDR3 is 15 residues long. CDR3 DNA: TGTGCCAGCAGCTTCCCGGGGGGGCCAGGGGAGACCCAGTACTTC. Its protein is CASSFPGGPGETQYF.

Only a few counts were recorded for this clone. V usage is TRBV7-9 and J usage is TRBJ2-5; D possibly corresponds to TRBD2 (6 bases). The V end was cut by 5 bases, the J end by 1 base, with 14 bases between. Germline CDR1 reads SEHNR; CDR2 reads FQNEAQ (reference sequence). This CDR3 spans 15 amino acids. CDR3 sequence reads: CASSPWAGPQETQYF. As DNA, the CDR3 is TGTGCCAGCAGCCCCTGGGCGGGGCCCCAAGAGACCCAGTACTTC.

The gene calls are TRBV2 and TRBJ2-5; TRBD1 is a possible D gene (6 bases). Germline V lookup: CDR1 SNHLY, CDR2 FYNNEI. V shed 4 bases and J shed 5 bases, with 17 bases lying between them. The CDR3 totals 15 residues. The CDR3 region has the DNA TGTGCCAGCAGTGTGGACAATTTGCAGGGGGAGACCCAGTACTTC. This gives the protein CASSVDNLQGETQYF.

The gene calls are TRBV6-1 and TRBJ1-3; D is uncertain. The CDR3 is 13 amino acids. The V end was cut by 5 bases, the J end by 0 bases, with 5 bases between. Germline V gene sequence: CDR1 MNHNS, CDR2 SASEGT. The CDR3 nucleotides read TGTGCCAGCAGTCAGTACTCTGGAAACACCATATATTTT. As protein: CASSQYSGNTIYF.

The V call is TRBV28, the J call TRBJ2-1; TRBD2 aligns across 9 bases. Germline V gene lookup returns CDR1 MDHEN and CDR2 SYDVKM. The length of the CDR3 is 15 residues. J lost 4 bases, V lost 5 bases, and 6 bases had no gene match. The CDR3 nucleotides are TGTGCCAGCAGTCTTAGCGGGGGAGAGTACAATGAGCAGTTCTTC. Translated, it gives CASSLSGGEYNEQFF. Complete variable domain (other parts from reference TRBV28 and TRBJ2-1): DVKVTQSSRYLVKRTGEKVFLECVQDMDHENMFWYRQDPGLGLRLIYFSYDVKMKEKGDIPEGYSVSREKKERFSLILESASTNQTSMYLCASSLSGGEYNEQFFGPGTRLTVL.

The chain employs TRBV13 and TRBJ1-2; D might be TRBD1 (6 bases). Germline V gives CDR1 PRHDT, CDR2 FYEKMQ (reference sequence). CDR3 length equals 16 residues. The V gene lost 5 bases and the J gene lost 4 bases, with 20 bases spanning the gap. The CDR3 bases are TGTGCCAGCAGCCCTCAACGTGGACAGTCAGCCTATGGCTACACCTTC. Amino acids: CASSPQRGQSAYGYTF.

This chain joins TRBV19 and TRBJ2-7; 10 positions agree with TRBD2. Germline CDR1 LNHDA, CDR2 SQIVND (reference sequence). Trimming at V came to 4 bases and at J to 3 bases, leaving 12 bases not matched to a gene. This CDR3 is 17 amino acids long. The CDR3 protein is CASSTASGGPAGYEQYF. CDR3 bases: TGTGCCAGTAGTACCGCTAGCGGGGGTCCGGCTGGCTACGAGCAGTACTTC.

The genes are TRBV4-1 and TRBJ1-4; TRBD1 aligns across 7 bases. Trimming took 7 bases from V and 1 from J; bases not matched to a gene: 18. This CDR3 is built from 19 residues. Germline V CDR1 and CDR2: MGHRA, YSYEKL. CDR3 sequence reads: CASTPGGMTGMVTNEKLFF. CDR3 DNA sequence: TGCGCCAGCACCCCGGGGGGGATGACAGGGATGGTAACTAATGAAAAACTGTTTTTT.

This chain links TRBV29-1 with TRBJ1-1; possibly TRBD1 for D (6 bases). Germline CDR1 SQVTM, CDR2 ANQGSEA. This CDR3 comprises 12 residues. V lost 6 bases, J lost 4 bases, and 12 bases lay in between. The CDR3 reads CSVSTGSTEAFF. The CDR3 DNA sequence: TGCAGCGTGTCAACAGGGAGCACTGAAGCTTTCTTT. The variable domain in full, with the rest retrieved from reference TRBV29-1 and TRBJ1-1, is SAVISQKPSRDICQRGTSLTIQCQVDSQVTMMFWYRQQPGQSLTLIATANQGSEATYESGFVIDKFPISRPNLTFSTLTVSNMSPEDSSIYLCSVSTGSTEAFFGQGTRLTVV.

The genes are TRBV4-1 and TRBJ1-1; possibly TRBD1 for D (6 bases). The V gene lost 1 base and the J gene lost 0 bases, with 18 bases spanning the gap. CDR1 MGHRA and CDR2 YSYEKL come from the germline V gene. The CDR3 covers 18 residues. The CDR3 DNA reads as TGCGCCAGCAGCCAAGTCTTCGGGACATTTTTTCTGAACACTGAAGCTTTCTTT. Translation: CASSQVFGTFFLNTEAFF.

The J gene is TRBJ1-4, the V gene TRBV3-1 (or the pseudogene TRBV3-2); no reliable D call. The CDR3 contains 14 residues. The V end was cut by 5 bases, the J end by 4 bases, with 11 bases between. Looked up from germline, CDR1 is LGHDT and CDR2 is YNNKEL (reference sequence). The CDR3 DNA follows: TGTGCCAGCAGCGGCCGTTATGGTAATGAAAAACTGTTTTTT. Its protein product is CASSGRYGNEKLFF.

The chain joins TRBV29-1 to TRBJ2-5; perhaps TRBD1 as D (5 bases). The CDR3 loop spans 13 amino acids. Trimming removed 3 bases from V and 5 bases from J, with 13 bases in between. Per the germline V gene, CDR1 is SQVTM and CDR2 is ANQGSEA. CDR3 protein: CSVDPHKGETQYF. In nucleotides, the CDR3 is TGCAGCGTTGACCCGCACAAGGGGGAGACCCAGTACTTC.

This clone was seen ten or more times. This rearrangement joins TRBV27 to TRBJ2-2; a possible D gene is TRBD1 (6 bases). V was trimmed by 0 bases and J by 8 bases, leaving 10 bases between them. The length of the CDR3 is 14 residues. CDR1 is MNHEY, CDR2 SMNVEV, per germline (reference sequence). The CDR3 nucleotides are TGTGCCAGCAGTTTATCCGCCGGGACAGGGGAGCTGTTTTTT. Translation: CASSLSAGTGELFF.

This clone was found once. The CDR3, as DNA: TGTGCCAGCAGTCCGGAGGGGGACACCTACGAGCAGTACTTC. The encoded protein is CASSPEGDTYEQYF. This chain links TRBV2 with TRBJ2-7; D tentatively fits TRBD1 or TRBD2 (6 bases each). Trimming stripped 5 bases from V and 2 bases from J, with 13 bases between. The CDR3 is made up of 14 amino acids. Per germline, CDR1 SNHLY and CDR2 FYNNEI.

The V gene is TRBV3-1 (or the pseudogene TRBV3-2), the J gene TRBJ2-2; D is ambiguous. CDR1 is LGHDT and CDR2 is YNNKEL in the germline V gene (reference sequence). V was trimmed by 3 bases and J by 0 bases, leaving 5 bases between them. The CDR3 is made up of 14 amino acids. The chain's CDR3 is CASSHLANTGELFF. The DNA for the CDR3 is TGTGCCAGCAGCCACCTGGCGAACACCGGGGAGCTGTTTTTT.

The CDR3 region is CASSLSGKSTEAFF. Written as DNA, the CDR3 is TGTGCCAGCAGTTTATCGGGGAAGAGCACTGAAGCTTTCTTT. The genes are TRBV28 and TRBJ1-1; unclear D gene. V dropped 1 base and J dropped 4 bases, with 10 bases sitting between them. CDR3 length equals 14 residues. Germline CDR1 MDHEN, CDR2 SYDVKM. Using reference TRBV28 and TRBJ1-1 for the parts outside the CDR3, the full variable domain is DVKVTQSSRYLVKRTGEKVFLECVQDMDHENMFWYRQDPGLGLRLIYFSYDVKMKEKGDIPEGYSVSREKKERFSLILESASTNQTSMYLCASSLSGKSTEAFFGQGTRLTVV.

The chain employs TRBV5-6 and TRBJ1-4; TRBD1 is a possible D gene (5 bases). The V and J ends lost 4 bases and 2 bases respectively, with 12 bases between them. Germline V gene data show CDR1 as SGHDT and CDR2 as YYEEEE. This CDR3 region has 15 residues. Here the CDR3 reads CASSPWGDTNEKLFF. DNA for the CDR3: TGTGCCAGCAGCCCATGGGGGGATACTAATGAAAAACTGTTTTTT. Based on the CDR3 plus reference TRBV5-6 and TRBJ1-4, the full variable domain is DAGVTQSPTHLIKTRGQQVTLRCSPKSGHDTVSWYQQALGQGPQFIFQYYEEEERQRGNFPDRFSGHQFPNYSSELNVNALLLGDSALYLCASSPWGDTNEKLFFGSGTQLSVL.

The J gene is TRBJ1-1, the V gene TRBV2, with a weak D call TRBD1 (6 bases). Germline V gene lookup returns CDR1 SNHLY and CDR2 FYNNEI. V was pared by 7 bases and J by 4 bases, with 13 bases between. The CDR3 loop spans 13 amino acids. CDR3 nucleotide sequence: TGTGCCAGCATATACAGGGTTGGCACTGAAGCTTTCTTT. Translation: CASIYRVGTEAFF.

The table lists this clone with a few counts. The chain joins TRBV14 to TRBJ1-5; D remains unclear. With 1 base removed from V and 7 bases from J, the gap between germline ends came to 11 bases. This CDR3 comprises 14 residues. The V gene's germline CDR1 is SGHDN and CDR2 FVKESK. CDR3 in DNA: TGTGCCAGCAGCCAAGGGTATGGGAACCAGCCCCAGCATTTT. Translation gives CASSQGYGNQPQHF.

The CDR3 bases are TGTGCCAGCAGCGCGGGACAGGTTTCATATGGCTACACCTTC. It yields the protein CASSAGQVSYGYTF. The chain is built from TRBV5-5 and TRBJ1-2; TRBD1 aligns across 8 bases. This CDR3 has 14 residues. V lost 4 bases, J lost 5 bases, and 7 bases stayed unmatched. Germline V lookup: CDR1 SGHKS, CDR2 YYEKEE (reference sequence).

Comments on this clone: Other DNA sequences in the sample encode the same CDR3. The V and J genes are TRBV7-2 and TRBJ1-4; D is uncertain. V gave up 3 bases and J gave up 5 bases, with 10 bases separating them. The CDR3 has 14 residues. Germline loops: CDR1 SGHTA, CDR2 FQGNSA. DNA of the CDR3: TGTGCCAGCAGCTTGTCCGCGGGGAATGAAAAACTGTTTTTT. It is translated as CASSLSAGNEKLFF.

The J gene is TRBJ1-6, the V gene TRBV28; D remains unclear. V gave up 6 bases and J gave up 8 bases, with 17 bases separating them. The germline CDR1 and CDR2 sequences are MDHEN and SYDVKM. The CDR3 consists of 15 residues. The CDR3 protein is CASRKGRARDSPLHF. CDR3 sequence (DNA): TGTGCCAGCAGGAAGGGAAGGGCGAGAGATTCACCCCTCCACTTT.

Concerning this clone: Other DNA sequences of this sample code for an identical CDR3. The rearrangement uses TRBV24-1 and TRBJ1-1, with 9 bases fitting TRBD1. V lost 3 bases and J lost 3; bases outside the gene matches: 4. The CDR3 is made up of 15 amino acids. CDR1 is KGHDR, CDR2 SFDVKD, per germline. CDR3 residues: CATSDPGQGDTEAFF. The CDR3 DNA follows: TGTGCCACCAGTGATCCGGGACAGGGTGACACTGAAGCTTTCTTT.

This sequence joins TRBV3-1 (or the pseudogene TRBV3-2) and TRBJ2-1; TRBD2 matches at 10 bases. CDR1 and CDR2 (germline): LGHDT, YNNKEL (reference sequence). CDR3 size: 16 residues. V dropped 4 bases and J dropped 10; count of bases not matched to a gene: 13. CDR3 region: CASSLRTSGISGEQFF. The CDR3 region has the DNA TGTGCCAGCAGCCTACGGACTAGCGGAATAAGCGGGGAGCAGTTCTTC.